These 26 T cell receptor beta chains were all obtained from the same sample, sequenced in a study of blood T cell repertoires in COVID-19. The data were produced by immunoSEQ multiplex PCR, yet TCRdb's version contains in-frame clones alone and is incomplete. The sample shows 52,000 or so clones, roughly nine tenths of them seen only once. Sequenced: peripheral blood. These receptors all come from a human donor in a cohort sampled during active COVID-19.

This clone was seen once. The CDR3 DNA sequence: TGTGCCAGCAGCTTAGCGCCCCGGGGGGCCTCCTACAATGAGCAGTTCTTC. Protein product: CASSLAPRGASYNEQFF. The chain couples TRBV7-8 to TRBJ2-1; possibly TRBD2 for D (7 bases). The V gene lost 0 bases and the J gene lost 0 bases, with 12 bases spanning the gap. The CDR3 spans 17 residues. Germline V gene lookup returns CDR1 SGHVS and CDR2 FQNEAQ. Together with reference TRBV7-8 and TRBJ2-1, the CDR3 gives the full variable domain: GAGVSQSPRYKVAKRGQDVALRCDPISGHVSLFWYQQALGQGPEFLTYFQNEAQLDKSGLPSDRFFAERPEGSVSTLKIQRTQQEDSAVYLCASSLAPRGASYNEQFFGPGTRLTVL.

This clone was seen only a few times. The V call is TRBV27, the J call TRBJ2-7, with a possible D match to TRBD2 (6 bases). Germline loops: CDR1 MNHEY, CDR2 SMNVEV (reference sequence). This CDR3 spans 15 amino acids. V shed 7 bases and J shed 2 bases, with 18 bases lying between them. In nucleotides, the CDR3 is TGTGCCAGCACCGGGGGACTCGGGATAGCCTACGAGCAGTACTTC. Protein sequence: CASTGGLGIAYEQYF.

This chain links TRBV15 with TRBJ1-1; the match to TRBD1 covers 7 bases. V lost 3 bases, J lost 4 bases, and 5 bases stayed unmatched. Germline values: CDR1 LNHNV, CDR2 YYDKDF (reference sequence). The CDR3 extends over 14 amino acids. The CDR3 is CATSSPQGGTEAFF. DNA of the CDR3: TGTGCCACCAGCAGTCCTCAGGGGGGCACTGAAGCTTTCTTT.

The chain has TRBV9 and TRBJ1-3, with a possible D match to TRBD1 (5 bases). The CDR3 has 15 residues. CDR1 is SGDLS, CDR2 YYNGEE, per germline. Trimming took 0 bases from V and 1 from J, leaving 8 bases between them. CDR3 in DNA: TGTGCCAGCAGCGTAGGACAGTTATCTGGAAACACCATATATTTT. Amino acid sequence: CASSVGQLSGNTIYF.

The genes are TRBV10-1 and TRBJ2-5; D possibly corresponds to TRBD2 (5 bases). The CDR3 has 14 residues. Germline lookup yields CDR1 WNHNN and CDR2 SYGVQD (reference sequence). The germline V and J ends were trimmed by 4 bases and 6 bases, with 15 bases remaining between them. CDR3 sequence: CASSVGGNNQTQYF. CDR3 DNA: TGCGCCAGCAGTGTAGGAGGAAACAATCAGACCCAGTACTTC.

The chain employs TRBV24-1 and TRBJ2-1; D is unclear. With 3 bases removed from V and 3 bases from J, the gap between germline ends came to 11 bases. CDR1 and CDR2 (germline): KGHDR, SFDVKD. The CDR3 runs 15 residues. The CDR3 sequence: CATSDHSSVYNEQFF. CDR3 coding DNA: TGTGCCACCAGTGATCACAGCAGTGTCTACAATGAGCAGTTCTTC.

V usage is TRBV5-5 and J usage is TRBJ2-7; 11 nucleotides line up with TRBD2. CDR1 is SGHKS, CDR2 YYEKEE, per germline (reference sequence). The CDR3 has 16 amino acids. V shed 0 bases and J 1 base; nucleotides not matched to a gene: 3. The CDR3 loop reads CASSLVLAGGSYEQYV. CDR3 bases: TGTGCCAGCAGCTTGGTTTTAGCGGGGGGGTCCTACGAGCAGTACGTC.

This rearrangement joins TRBV3-1 (or the pseudogene TRBV3-2) to TRBJ2-5, with a weak D call TRBD1 (6 bases). The CDR3 sequence is 15 residues long. CDR1 and CDR2 from the germline V gene are LGHDT and YNNKEL (reference sequence). Trimming took off 1 base at V and 2 bases at J, with 11 bases between the two ends. In nucleotides, the CDR3 is TGTGCCAGCAGCCAAGTTCAGGGGAGACAAGAGACCCAGTACTTC. Translating gives CASSQVQGRQETQYF.

This clone was seen a few times. V usage is TRBV30 and J usage is TRBJ1-2, with 8 bases identical to TRBD1. J lost 8 bases, V lost 4 bases, and 15 bases had no gene match. The germline V gene encodes CDR1 GTSNPN and CDR2 SVGIG (reference sequence). The CDR3 has 15 residues. CDR3 sequence: CAWTPLRGRINGYTF. CDR3 DNA: TGTGCCTGGACCCCGCTCAGGGGGCGTATAAACGGCTACACCTTC. The full variable domain, rest sourced from reference TRBV30 and TRBJ1-2, is SQTIHQWPATLVQPVGSPLSLECTVEGTSNPNLYWYRQAAGRGLQLLFYSVGIGQISSEVPQNLSASRPQDRQFILSSKKLLLSDSGFYLCAWTPLRGRINGYTFGSGTRLTVV.

The V call is TRBV3-1 (or the pseudogene TRBV3-2), the J call TRBJ2-5, with a weak D call TRBD1 (5 bases). Per the germline V gene, CDR1 is LGHDT and CDR2 is YNNKEL (reference sequence). V was cut by 8 bases and J by 4 bases, with 17 bases left in between. The CDR3 loop spans 14 amino acids. The CDR3 loop is CASLWGGQPETQYF. The DNA for the CDR3 is TGTGCCAGCCTGTGGGGCGGACAACCAGAGACCCAGTACTTC.

This clone has a single count. J is TRBJ2-1 and V is TRBV7-9; 7 bases line up with TRBD1. In germline, CDR1 is SEHNR, CDR2 FQNEAQ (reference sequence). There are 15 residues in the CDR3. V lost 2 bases, J lost 2 bases, and 3 bases stayed unmatched. The CDR3, as DNA: TGTGCCAGCAGCTTATCAGGGGGACCCTACAATGAGCAGTTCTTC. Encoded protein: CASSLSGGPYNEQFF.

The J gene is TRBJ2-1, the V gene TRBV19, with a possible D match to TRBD1 (6 bases). The V gene's germline CDR1 is LNHDA and CDR2 SQIVND (reference sequence). V was shortened by 3 bases and J by 3 bases, with 12 bases between the two germline ends. This CDR3 region has 15 residues. The CDR3 DNA sequence: TGTGCCAGTAGTATGCTCCCCAGGGGCTACAATGAGCAGTTCTTC. It is translated as CASSMLPRGYNEQFF.

This clone has more than one count but fewer than ten. The CDR3 here is CASVMVQGTNVLTF. CDR3 nucleotides: TGTGCCAGCGTTATGGTACAGGGGACCAACGTCCTGACTTTC. V gene TRBV6-5 combines with J gene TRBJ2-6; 7 nucleotides match TRBD1. Germline values: CDR1 MNHEY, CDR2 SVGAGI. The CDR3 consists of 14 residues. Trimming removed 8 bases from V and 8 bases from J; junction bases left unmatched: 9.

The V and J genes are TRBV5-1 and TRBJ1-1, with D unclear. V was cut by 4 bases and J by 2 bases, with 9 bases left in between. The CDR3 has 13 residues. In germline, CDR1 is SGHRS, CDR2 YFSETQ. CDR3 in DNA: TGCGCCAGCAGCCATCAGGAAAACACTGAAGCTTTCTTT. It specifies CASSHQENTEAFF.

CDR3 in DNA: TGTGCCAGCAGTCGGGGGAGCTCCTACGAGCAGTACTTC. This encodes CASSRGSSYEQYF. The genes are TRBV12-3 or TRBV12-4 and TRBJ2-7; TRBD2 might be the D (6 bases). The CDR3 has 13 amino acids. The V end lost 5 bases, the J end lost 0 bases, and 8 bases lay between the germline ends.

V gene TRBV6-6 combines with J gene TRBJ2-5; D perhaps matches TRBD1 (5 bases). This CDR3 has 13 amino acids. Between the trimmed V and J ends, which lost 6 bases and 4 bases, there was a span of 12 bases. The germline V gene encodes CDR1 MNHNY and CDR2 SVGAGI (reference sequence). The CDR3 reads CASSQQDLETQYF. The CDR3 bases are TGTGCCAGCAGCCAACAGGACCTAGAGACCCAGTACTTC.

This clone was seen only once. V and J are TRBV5-1 and TRBJ2-7, with 7 bases lining up with TRBD1. V trimming: 5 bases; J trimming: 3 bases; junction bases outside the gene matches: 11. This CDR3 has 15 residues. Germline values: CDR1 SGHRS, CDR2 YFSETQ. The CDR3 sequence is CASSPYDRDNYEQYF. The CDR3 DNA sequence: TGCGCCAGCAGTCCCTATGACAGGGACAACTACGAGCAGTACTTC.

The chain has TRBV7-3 and TRBJ2-3; 12 nucleotides agree with TRBD2. The ends lost 4 bases at V and 5 bases at J; junction bases unmatched: 1. This CDR3 has 14 amino acids. Per the germline V gene, CDR1 is SGHTA and CDR2 is FQGTGA. The CDR3 is CASSSGLAGDTQYF. The CDR3 DNA sequence: TGTGCCAGCAGCTCGGGACTAGCGGGAGATACGCAGTATTTT.

The rearrangement joins TRBV27 to TRBJ2-6; D is ambiguous. The CDR3 has 14 residues. Trimming cost V 8 bases and J 0 bases, with 8 bases left between them. The germline V gene has CDR1 MNHEY and CDR2 SMNVEV (reference sequence). The CDR3 DNA reads TGTGCCAGCGAGGAACCCTCTGGGGCCAACGTCCTGACTTTC. It codes for CASEEPSGANVLTF.

The chain combines TRBV28 with TRBJ1-1; D remains ambiguous. The CDR3 sequence is 14 residues long. V gave up 6 bases and J gave up 1 base, with 12 bases separating them. Germline-derived CDR1 and CDR2 are MDHEN and SYDVKM. CDR3 coding DNA: TGTGCCAGCAGATCCTCGCCGGGGAACACTGAAGCTTTCTTT. Protein: CASRSSPGNTEAFF. Full variable domain (rest looked up from reference TRBV28 and TRBJ1-1): DVKVTQSSRYLVKRTGEKVFLECVQDMDHENMFWYRQDPGLGLRLIYFSYDVKMKEKGDIPEGYSVSREKKERFSLILESASTNQTSMYLCASRSSPGNTEAFFGQGTRLTVV.

The V and J genes are TRBV11-3 and TRBJ1-4; perhaps TRBD1 as D (5 bases). Germline assignment: CDR1 SGHNT and CDR2 YENEEA. The CDR3 length is 15 residues. V lost 4 bases, J lost 0 bases, and 9 bases lay in between. CDR3 residues: CASSSGTSTNEKLFF. CDR3 DNA sequence: TGTGCCAGCAGCTCCGGGACTTCAACTAATGAAAAACTGTTTTTT.

The chain combines TRBV7-2 with TRBJ1-2, with a tentative D call TRBD1 (6 bases). The CDR3 length is 15 residues. The germline gives CDR1 SGHTA, CDR2 FQGNSA. Trimming pared 5 bases from V and 8 bases from J, leaving 21 bases between. CDR3 in DNA: TGTGCCAGCAGCCCGAGTCGGGCCAGGGGAGACGGCTACACCTTC. It is translated as CASSPSRARGDGYTF.

The gene calls are TRBV7-9 and TRBJ2-2, with 11 bases lining up with TRBD1. Germline V gene data show CDR1 as SEHNR and CDR2 as FQNEAQ (reference sequence). V shed 6 bases, J shed 6 bases, and the junction held 6 bases outside the gene matches. The CDR3 extends over 15 amino acids. CDR3 region: CASRRPGQGAGELFF. DNA for the CDR3: TGTGCCAGCAGGCGACCGGGACAGGGGGCCGGGGAGCTGTTTTTT.

The rearrangement links TRBV7-2 to TRBJ1-1; TRBD1 agrees at 8 bases. The CDR3 runs 14 residues. Germline assignment: CDR1 SGHTA and CDR2 FQGNSA. The junction had 5 bases not matched to a gene; V was cut back by 5 bases and J by 3 bases. The CDR3 DNA reads as TGTGCCAGCAGCGCAACAGGGGGAGACACTGAAGCTTTCTTT. The encoded protein is CASSATGGDTEAFF.

The V and J genes are TRBV5-4 and TRBJ2-5; D remains unclear. Deletions cut 1 base from V and 4 bases from J, with 8 bases between. Germline CDR1 SGHNT, CDR2 YYREEE (reference sequence). CDR3 length equals 13 residues. The CDR3 sequence is CASSLFGRETQYF. The DNA of the CDR3 is TGTGCCAGCAGCTTGTTTGGGCGAGAGACCCAGTACTTC.

The CDR3 loop reads CATSREGRGGNQPQHF. The CDR3 DNA reads as TGTGCCACCAGCAGAGAAGGGCGGGGGGGAAATCAGCCCCAGCATTTT. The chain carries TRBV15 and TRBJ1-5; possible D gene TRBD1, 5 bases. Trimming pared 0 bases from V and 4 bases from J, leaving 13 bases between. CDR1 and CDR2 (germline): LNHNV, YYDKDF (reference sequence). CDR3 size: 16 residues.